The rows below give T cell receptor beta chains drawn from one sample of a study of blood T cell repertoires in COVID-19. Clones were read by immunoSEQ multiplex PCR, and TCRdb kept only the in-frame ones, dropping some. The data contain under 150,000 clones, 75% to 90% of them singletons. Sequences were obtained from peripheral blood. Every receptor here comes from a man aged 45-65 years with active COVID-19. CDR3s include the opening cysteine and the closing phenylalanine or tryptophan. The D gene is left open where the match is weak.

V gene	D gene	J gene	CDR3 DNA	CDR3 protein
TRBV7-9	-	TRBJ2-2	TGTGCCAGCAGCTTAGGACAGGCCAACACCGGGGAGCTGTTTTTT	CASSLGQANTGELFF
TRBV3-1/TRBV3-2	-	TRBJ1-5	TGTGCCACCCGGTCCTCAAAACCCCAGCATTTT	CATRSSKPQHF
TRBV19	TRBD1	TRBJ1-5	TGTGCCAGTACCGGACAGGGAGAACAGCCCCAGCATTTT	CASTGQGEQPQHF
TRBV4-1	-	TRBJ2-4	TGCGCCAGCAGCCCTACTCTCCGGGGAGCCAAAAACATTCAGTACTTC	CASSPTLRGAKNIQYF
TRBV18	-	TRBJ1-1	TGTGCCAGCTCAAGTAGCGGCGAGAACACTGAAGCTTTCTTT	CASSSSGENTEAFF
TRBV2	-	TRBJ1-3	TGTGCCAGCAGTTACGCAGGCCGAAACACCATATATTTT	CASSYAGRNTIYF
TRBV7-9	-	TRBJ1-4	TGTGCCAGCAGCCCCCCAAACAGCAATAATGAAAAACTGTTTTTT	CASSPPNSNNEKLFF
TRBV6-1	-	TRBJ2-3	TGTGCCAGCAGTGATCGGGCTCGGGCGGGAAAAGCAGATACGCAGTATTTT	CASSDRARAGKADTQYF
TRBV6-2/TRBV6-3	TRBD1	TRBJ1-5	TGTGCCAGCAGTTCCCAGGGGGACGGTCAGCCCCAGCATTTT	CASSSQGDGQPQHF
TRBV7-2	-	TRBJ1-5	TGTGCCAGCAGCGCCGACGGGAATAGCAATCAGCCCCAGCATTTT	CASSADGNSNQPQHF
TRBV2	TRBD2	TRBJ2-5	TGTGCCAGCCGCCCGTGGGGTAGCGGGGATGGGGAGACCCAGTACTTC	CASRPWGSGDGETQYF
TRBV29-1	-	TRBJ2-1	TGCAGCGTCGGGGAGGGACAGGTCGGTGAGCAGTTCTTC	CSVGEGQVGEQFF
TRBV14	TRBD1	TRBJ2-5	TGTGCCAGCAGCCAGGACAGGGTCGATCAAGAGACCCAGTACTTC	CASSQDRVDQETQYF
TRBV12-2	-	TRBJ1-5	TGTGCAAGTCGCTGGGGGCAGCAGGACAGGACAGATAGCAATCAGCCCCAGCATTTT	CASRWGQQDRTDSNQPQHF
TRBV14	-	TRBJ2-2	TGTGCCAGCATCCAATGGCAGGGGGGCACCGGGGAGCTGTTTTTT	CASIQWQGGTGELFF
TRBV7-6	TRBD1	TRBJ2-3	TGTGCCAGCAGCTTTTTGGCAGGGGGCACAGGTGATACGCAGTATTTT	CASSFLAGGTGDTQYF
TRBV10-2	-	TRBJ1-1	TGCGCCAGCAGTGGGGGGGCTGAAGCTTTCTTT	CASSGGAEAFF
TRBV5-6	-	TRBJ2-5	TGTGCCAGCACCAATTGGGGAGGCAGGATCCAAGAGACCCAGTACTTC	CASTNWGGRIQETQYF
TRBV5-1	TRBD1	TRBJ2-2	TGCGCCAGCAGCTTGGTAAGGGGGCATGGCACCGGGGAGCTGTTTTTT	CASSLVRGHGTGELFF
TRBV2	-	TRBJ2-3	TGTGCCAGCAGACCACTAGCCGCATCCTCAGATACGCAGTATTTT	CASRPLAASSDTQYF
TRBV7-3	-	TRBJ2-3	TGTGCCAGCAGTATGGGGGGGCAGGATACGCAGTATTTT	CASSMGGQDTQYF
TRBV19	TRBD2	TRBJ2-7	TGTGCCAGTAGTATTGGGCTAGCGGGGGCCTACGAGCAGTACTTC	CASSIGLAGAYEQYF
TRBV5-1	TRBD2	TRBJ2-1	TGCGCCAGCAGCTTGGCACTAGCGGCCTACAATGAGCAGTTCTTC	CASSLALAAYNEQFF